These 23 T cell receptor beta chains share one sample of origin, sequenced in a study of early T cells in non-severe SARS-CoV-2 infection. MiXCR, applied by TCRdb to the 5' RACE reads, yields one record per CDR3 protein. This table holds 20,000 to 25,000 distinct CDR3 sequences, roughly 5.3% found once. Sequencing input: whole blood. The source of these receptors is an adult who was a healthcare worker with PCR-confirmed SARS-CoV-2 infection or an uninfected control (not recorded which).

The V and J genes are TRBV7-9 and TRBJ1-1, with D tentatively TRBD1 (5 bases). The CDR3 covers 14 residues. V lost 0 bases, J lost 5 bases, and 10 bases lay in between. The germline V gene has CDR1 SEHNR and CDR2 FQNEAQ (reference sequence). DNA for the CDR3: TGTGCCAGCAGCTTAGCCTGGGAGGGGACTGAAGCTTTCTTT. Amino acids: CASSLAWEGTEAFF.

The rearrangement joins TRBV5-1 to TRBJ2-3; TRBD1 might be the D (6 bases). CDR3 length equals 14 residues. Germline V CDR1 and CDR2: SGHRS, YFSETQ. The germline V and J ends were trimmed by 3 bases and 6 bases, with 14 bases remaining between them. The CDR3 DNA follows: TGCGCCAGCAGCTCAGAAGACAGGTGGGATACGCAGTATTTT. This encodes CASSSEDRWDTQYF.

By proportion, this clonotype is medium-sized. This chain uses TRBV5-1 with TRBJ2-3, with 7 bases identical to TRBD2. The CDR3 runs to 17 residues. V lost 1 base and J lost 0; bases outside the gene matches: 8. Germline CDR1 SGHRS, CDR2 YFSETQ. The CDR3 spells CASSLYRLAASTDTQYF. For the CDR3, the DNA is TGCGCCAGCAGCTTGTACCGACTAGCAGCTAGCACAGATACGCAGTATTTT.

This chain uses TRBV7-2 with TRBJ2-5; possibly TRBD2 for D (5 bases). Germline assignment: CDR1 SGHTA and CDR2 FQGNSA. There are 13 residues in the CDR3. V lost 1 base, J lost 4 bases, and 7 bases lay in between. CDR3 in amino acids: CASSLGRRETQYF. CDR3 coding DNA: TGTGCCAGCAGCTTAGGGAGGAGAGAGACCCAGTACTTC.

This clonotype was recorded many times. The genes are TRBV7-2 and TRBJ2-3; D is unresolved. Deletions cut 6 bases from V and 4 bases from J, with 17 bases between. There are 15 residues in the CDR3. The germline CDR1 and CDR2 sequences are SGHTA and FQGNSA. The CDR3: CASSLVRDGADTQYF. The CDR3 bases are TGTGCCAGCAGTCTAGTTAGGGATGGGGCAGATACGCAGTATTTT.

At least ten counts were recorded for this clonotype. The chain has TRBV5-1 and TRBJ1-4; the D is unclear. Germline-derived CDR1 and CDR2 are SGHRS and YFSETQ. The CDR3 contains 13 residues. V was shortened by 3 bases and J by 7 bases, with 10 bases between the two germline ends. CDR3 bases: TGCGCCAGCAGCTCCGTTACTTCTGAAAAACTGTTTTTT. This gives the protein CASSSVTSEKLFF.

In this sample, this clonotype turned up many times. The chain carries TRBV7-9 and TRBJ2-7; D uncertain. CDR1 and CDR2 (germline): SEHNR, FQNEAQ (reference sequence). CDR3 length: 15 residues. V lost 1 base, J lost 1 base, and 11 bases lay in between. The CDR3 DNA is TGTGCCAGCAGCTTAGAATGGGCAGGATCCTACGAGCAGTACTTC. It encodes CASSLEWAGSYEQYF.

In this sample, this clonotype turned up many times. This chain joins TRBV12-3 or TRBV12-4 and TRBJ1-2; D is uncertain. The CDR3 has 13 amino acids. V lost 3 bases, J lost 6 bases, and 11 bases lay in between. The CDR3 DNA is TGTGCCAGCAGTTTGGAAGGGATTCATGGCTACACCTTC. The encoded protein is CASSLEGIHGYTF.

This clonotype was observed at least ten times. The chain joins TRBV7-9 to TRBJ1-5, with D possibly TRBD1 on 6 matching bases. The CDR3 sequence is 14 residues long. CDR1 SEHNR and CDR2 FQNEAQ come from the germline V gene (reference sequence). Trimming removed 5 bases from V and 5 bases from J, with 13 bases in between. CDR3 sequence: CASSPGQRDQPQHF. CDR3 DNA sequence: TGTGCCAGCAGCCCGGGACAAAGGGATCAGCCCCAGCATTTT.

This clonotype has a count of ten or more. CDR3 coding DNA: TGTGCCAGCAGTTTTGGGCGTTACTACGAGCAGTACTTC. This codes for CASSFGRYYEQYF. This chain connects TRBV27 to TRBJ2-7; no reliable D call. Germline-derived CDR1 and CDR2 are MNHEY and SMNVEV (reference sequence). V gave up 3 bases and J gave up 3 bases, with 9 bases separating them. The CDR3 length is 13 residues.

This clonotype came up many times. V is TRBV12-3 or TRBV12-4 and J is TRBJ1-1; D unresolved. The CDR3 length is 14 residues. The V gene lost 7 bases and the J gene lost 0 bases, with 12 bases spanning the gap. The CDR3 nucleotides are TGTGCCAGCATCCAAAGAGAGGTGAACACTGAAGCTTTCTTT. It specifies CASIQREVNTEAFF.

This clonotype was observed at least ten times. This chain uses TRBV20-1 with TRBJ1-2; D ambiguous. Germline V gene data show CDR1 as DFQATT and CDR2 as SNEGSKA (reference sequence). The CDR3 is 14 amino acids. V dropped 0 bases and J dropped 0 bases, with 8 bases sitting between them. The CDR3 coding sequence is TGCAGTGCTAGAGATCAGCAGTCTAACTATGGCTACACCTTC. This encodes CSARDQQSNYGYTF.

This clonotype counts as medium-sized. The chain combines TRBV4-1 with TRBJ2-2, with no clear D. The CDR3 is made up of 13 amino acids. With 4 bases removed from V and 8 bases from J, the gap between germline ends came to 11 bases. Per the germline V gene, CDR1 is MGHRA and CDR2 is YSYEKL. The CDR3 sequence is CASSPGFMGELFF. The DNA of the CDR3 is TGCGCCAGCAGCCCCGGATTTATGGGGGAGCTGTTTTTT.

This clonotype was picked up many times. This rearrangement joins TRBV7-6 to TRBJ1-1, with D perhaps matching TRBD1 (6 bases). The CDR3 has 14 residues. CDR1 is SGHVS and CDR2 is FNYEAQ in the germline V gene. Trimming shortened V by 5 bases and J by 2 bases, and 12 bases separated the two germline ends. The CDR3 here is CASSLQGLNTEAFF. For the CDR3, the DNA is TGTGCCAGCAGCCTCCAGGGGTTAAACACTGAAGCTTTCTTT.

The chain is built from TRBV7-2 and TRBJ1-2, with 8 bases fitting TRBD1. In germline, CDR1 is SGHTA, CDR2 FQGNSA. This CDR3 has 13 amino acids. V lost 5 bases, J lost 4 bases, and 3 bases stayed unmatched. DNA for the CDR3: TGTGCCAGCAGCGCCGGACAGGGCTATGGCTACACCTTC. Translating gives CASSAGQGYGYTF. The full variable domain, its missing parts supplied by reference TRBV7-2 and TRBJ1-2, is GAGVSQSPSNKVTEKGKDVELRCDPISGHTALYWYRQSLGQGLEFLIYFQGNSAPDKSGLPSDRFSAERTGGSVSTLTIQRTQQEDSAVYLCASSAGQGYGYTFGSGTRLTVV.

This clonotype is labeled medium-sized. CDR3 DNA: TGCAGCGTTCACGAGGTGGGGTTAAAAAACATTCAGTACTTC. It is translated as CSVHEVGLKNIQYF. The rearrangement links TRBV29-1 to TRBJ2-4; D gene uncertain. Trimming took 5 bases from V and 4 from J, leaving 15 bases between them. The CDR3 spans 14 residues. Germline lookup yields CDR1 SQVTM and CDR2 ANQGSEA. The full variable domain, completed using reference TRBV29-1 and TRBJ2-4, is SAVISQKPSRDICQRGTSLTIQCQVDSQVTMMFWYRQQPGQSLTLIATANQGSEATYESGFVIDKFPISRPNLTFSTLTVSNMSPEDSSIYLCSVHEVGLKNIQYFGAGTRLSVL.

This clonotype has at least ten counts. The chain has TRBV7-9 and TRBJ1-1; tentative D call: TRBD1 (6 bases). The CDR3 extends over 12 amino acids. Deletions cut 5 bases from V and 11 bases from J, with 15 bases between. In germline, CDR1 is SEHNR, CDR2 FQNEAQ (reference sequence). The CDR3 coding sequence is TGTGCCAGCAGCCCGCCGGGGGCGAGGGCTTTCTTT. It encodes CASSPPGARAFF.

This clonotype was picked up many times. J is TRBJ2-5 and V is TRBV11-2, with unresolved D. Trimming stripped 5 bases from V and 5 bases from J, with 6 bases between. The length of the CDR3 is 11 residues. Germline V lookup: CDR1 SGHAT, CDR2 FQNNGV. As DNA, the CDR3 is TGTGCCAGCAGCCCAAGGGAGACCCAGTACTTC. Protein product: CASSPRETQYF.

This clonotype occurred a few times. This chain joins TRBV6-5 and TRBJ1-1; D is undetermined. This CDR3 has 14 amino acids. V dropped 7 bases and J dropped 0 bases, with 12 bases sitting between them. Germline V gene lookup returns CDR1 MNHEY and CDR2 SVGAGI. CDR3 sequence: CASKRTSMNTEAFF. CDR3 coding DNA: TGTGCCAGCAAACGTACATCCATGAACACTGAAGCTTTCTTT.

This chain links TRBV6-5 with TRBJ1-2, with D tentatively TRBD1 (5 bases). V shed 0 bases and J shed 6 bases, with 20 bases lying between them. Germline V CDR1 and CDR2: MNHEY, SVGAGI. The CDR3 extends over 17 amino acids. The CDR3 loop is CASSYSEAGGLSHGYTF. DNA of the CDR3: TGTGCCAGCAGTTACTCGGAGGCGGGGGGTCTGAGCCATGGCTACACCTTC.

This clonotype was seen ten or more times. The V gene is TRBV28, the J gene TRBJ1-2; TRBD1 agrees at 7 bases. Germline-derived CDR1 and CDR2 are MDHEN and SYDVKM. The CDR3 contains 14 residues. V shed 7 bases, J shed 4 bases, and the junction held 9 bases outside the gene matches. CDR3 amino acids: CASTLRGQTYGYTF. The CDR3 DNA follows: TGTGCCAGCACCCTTCGGGGACAGACCTATGGCTACACCTTC.

This clonotype was seen at least ten times. V gene TRBV7-8 combines with J gene TRBJ2-5, with TRBD2 matching 9 bases. CDR1 SGHVS and CDR2 FQNEAQ come from the germline V gene. J lost 7 bases, V lost 3 bases, and 6 bases had no gene match. The CDR3 is 14 residues long. CDR3 loop: CASSFQRGEGTQYF. CDR3 nucleotides: TGTGCCAGCAGCTTCCAGCGGGGGGAAGGGACCCAGTACTTC. Combining the CDR3 with reference TRBV7-8 and TRBJ2-5 gives the whole variable domain GAGVSQSPRYKVAKRGQDVALRCDPISGHVSLFWYQQALGQGPEFLTYFQNEAQLDKSGLPSDRFFAERPEGSVSTLKIQRTQQEDSAVYLCASSFQRGEGTQYFGPGTRLLVL.

This clonotype was picked up a small number of times. The genes are TRBV12-3 or TRBV12-4 and TRBJ2-3; 7 positions match TRBD2. J gave up 1 base and V 6 bases, and 22 bases lay outside the gene matches. This CDR3 is 20 amino acids long. Here the CDR3 DNA reads TGTGCCAGCAGCTCAGGACTGTGGGAATCAAGCGGGAAACGCACAGATACGCAGTATTTT. Translating gives CASSSGLWESSGKRTDTQYF.